The 10 T cell receptor beta chains below come from one sample, sequenced in a study of shared clonotypes between healthy human individuals (dated by TCRdb to 2019 to 2021). CD8 naive samples were obtained by positive selection for CCR7 among CD45RO-negative cells, yielding a CD45RA+CCR7+ population from which TemRA cells were excluded. Library method: the immunoSEQ multiplex PCR assay. TCRdb re-hosts the immuneACCESS table, in-frame sequences only. Its copies lack some clones; in the studies checked, an unresolved V gene accounts for under half of them, and the cause for the rest is not known. The sample table records about 580,000 clones; roughly 98% of these occur just once. The top ten clones comprise less than 0.35% of the sample. The sample was naive CD8+ T cells sorted from blood. The cell subset or site label here, explained by the study, means: CD45RA+CCR7+. These receptors were obtained from a man aged 30-40 years in good health.

The table lists this clone with a count of one. The chain uses TRBV27 and TRBJ2-7, with D uncertain. This CDR3 region has 12 residues. V gave up 8 bases and J gave up 2 bases, with 10 bases separating them. CDR1 is MNHEY and CDR2 is SMNVEV in the germline V gene (reference sequence). CDR3 region: CASGMGTYEQYF. CDR3 bases: TGTGCCAGCGGTATGGGTACCTACGAGCAGTACTTC.

For this clone: One end of the junction fails to match germline, which may point to a read error. The gene calls are TRBV4-1 and TRBJ2-5; a possible D gene is TRBD1 (6 bases). Germline-derived CDR1 and CDR2 are MGHRA and YSYEKL. This CDR3 comprises 16 residues. DNA of the CDR3: TGCGCCAGCAGTCAAGATCCACCAGTAGGGGGAGAGACCCAGTACTTC. It codes for CASSQDPPVGGETQYF.

The chain recombines TRBV19 with TRBJ1-5; 7 nucleotides match TRBD1. The junction had 10 bases not matched to a gene; V was cut back by 0 bases and J by 5 bases. The length of the CDR3 is 17 residues. Looked up from germline, CDR1 is LNHDA and CDR2 is SQIVND (reference sequence). As DNA, the CDR3 is TGTGCCAGTAGTATAGATCTAACCCAGGGGGAGGATCAGCCCCAGCATTTT. Its translation: CASSIDLTQGEDQPQHF.

V usage is TRBV7-9 and J usage is TRBJ1-5; D is undetermined. The CDR3 spans 14 residues. CDR1 SEHNR and CDR2 FQNEAQ come from the germline V gene (reference sequence). Trimming took off 2 bases at V and 2 bases at J, with 7 bases between the two ends. CDR3 amino acids: CASSLSQGNQPQHF. CDR3 DNA sequence: TGTGCCAGCAGCTTAAGTCAAGGCAATCAGCCCCAGCATTTT.

The chain is built from TRBV5-6 and TRBJ1-2, with TRBD1 matching over 7 bases. V dropped 4 bases and J dropped 3; count of bases not matched to a gene: 6. CDR3 length equals 14 residues. The germline CDR1 and CDR2 sequences are SGHDT and YYEEEE. CDR3 DNA sequence: TGTGCCAGCAGCGCACCCGGGACAGACTATGGCTACACCTTC. It codes for CASSAPGTDYGYTF.

J is TRBJ1-1 and V is TRBV27, with no clear D. V lost 5 bases and J 8 bases, leaving 18 bases between the germline ends. The length of the CDR3 is 14 residues. Germline assignment: CDR1 MNHEY and CDR2 SMNVEV (reference sequence). The CDR3 reads CASSPIGLGTEAFF. The CDR3, as DNA: TGTGCCAGCAGTCCTATCGGTCTCGGCACCGAAGCTTTCTTT.

The rearrangement links TRBV2 to TRBJ2-7; 7 bases are a match to TRBD2. Per germline, CDR1 SNHLY and CDR2 FYNNEI. The CDR3 sequence is 13 residues long. V shed 6 bases and J 3 bases; nucleotides not matched to a gene: 5. The CDR3 nucleotides are TGTGCCAGCAGCCCTAGCGGAAACTACGAGCAGTACTTC. This codes for CASSPSGNYEQYF.

The gene calls are TRBV5-6 and TRBJ2-7; 8 nucleotides agree with TRBD1. This CDR3 has 15 residues. The trim removed 2 bases at V and 2 bases at J, leaving 6 bases unmatched. CDR1 SGHDT and CDR2 YYEEEE come from the germline V gene. The CDR3 loop reads CASSLSGTGAYEQYF. The CDR3 coding sequence is TGTGCCAGCAGCTTATCCGGGACAGGTGCCTACGAGCAGTACTTC.

The chain recombines TRBV19 with TRBJ2-3; no definite D call. There are 13 residues in the CDR3. V lost 4 bases, J lost 2 bases, and 7 bases lay in between. Germline CDR1 LNHDA, CDR2 SQIVND (reference sequence). CDR3 loop: CASSTRTTDTQYF. DNA for the CDR3: TGTGCCAGTAGTACCCGGACCACAGATACGCAGTATTTT.

The chain recombines TRBV29-1 with TRBJ1-1; D is possibly TRBD1 (6 bases). The CDR3 sequence is 15 residues long. Looked up from germline, CDR1 is SQVTM and CDR2 is ANQGSEA. Trimming cost V 6 bases and J 0 bases, with 17 bases left between them. The CDR3 spells CSVEDRGIMNTEAFF. CDR3 nucleotide sequence: TGCAGCGTGGAGGACAGAGGAATTATGAACACTGAAGCTTTCTTT. Complete variable domain (other parts from reference TRBV29-1 and TRBJ1-1): SAVISQKPSRDICQRGTSLTIQCQVDSQVTMMFWYRQQPGQSLTLIATANQGSEATYESGFVIDKFPISRPNLTFSTLTVSNMSPEDSSIYLCSVEDRGIMNTEAFFGQGTRLTVV.